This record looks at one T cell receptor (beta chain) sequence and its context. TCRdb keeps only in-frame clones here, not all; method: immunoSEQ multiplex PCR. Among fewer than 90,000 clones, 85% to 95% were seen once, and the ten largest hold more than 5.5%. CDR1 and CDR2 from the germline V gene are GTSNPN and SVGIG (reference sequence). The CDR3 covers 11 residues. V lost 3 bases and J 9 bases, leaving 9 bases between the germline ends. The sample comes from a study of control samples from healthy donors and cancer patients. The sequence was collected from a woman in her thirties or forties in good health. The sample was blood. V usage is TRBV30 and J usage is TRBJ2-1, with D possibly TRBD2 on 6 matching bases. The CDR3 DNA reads TGTGCCTGGAGACGGGAGAGTGAGCAGTTCTTC. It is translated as CAWRRESEQFF. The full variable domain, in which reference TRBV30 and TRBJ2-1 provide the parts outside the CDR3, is SQTIHQWPATLVQPVGSPLSLECTVEGTSNPNLYWYRQAAGRGLQLLFYSVGIGQISSEVPQNLSASRPQDRQFILSSKKLLLSDSGFYLCAWRRESEQFFGPGTRLTVL.